This TCR beta chain was identified during a study of T-cell reconstitution after alpha-beta-depleted transplantation in children. The CDR3 consists of 13 residues. Germline CDR1 SEHNR, CDR2 FQNEAQ (reference sequence). The ends were cut back, 2 bases at V and 0 bases at J, with 4 bases in the middle. For TCRbeta, the library was prepared with unique molecular identifiers. TCRdb fed the PCR reads into MiXCR, producing one record per CDR3 protein. The table shows roughly 120,000 distinct CDR3 sequences, with about 21% occurring only once. The rearrangement joins TRBV7-9 to TRBJ1-2; D uncertain. This TCR came from a male patient between 2 and 15 years old who had a stem cell transplant for chronic granulomatous disease, so the T cells may come from the graft donor. The material was PBMCs, mostly from graft donor cells, obtained 180 days after TCRalphabeta/CD19-depleted stem cell transplant. CDR3 sequence: CASSLHPNYGYTF. CDR3 coding DNA: TGTGCCAGCAGCTTACACCCTAACTATGGCTACACCTTC.